A selection of T cell receptor beta chains follows, all from one sample in a study of T cells after yellow fever vaccination. TCRdb passed the 5' RACE reads through MiXCR, listing each CDR3 protein once. The sample lists hundreds of thousands of distinct CDR3 sequences; under 20% were seen once. Sequencing was performed on PBMCs, taken before the yellow fever booster vaccination. Receptors were obtained from a man aged 18 to 35 who received the YFV17D yellow fever vaccine. The conserved cysteine and the conserved F or W are not part of the CDR3 here. Clone size is given for some rows only: seen once, a few or many times, or a class if the clone is expanded.

TRBV4-2,TRBJ1-1,NA,ASSQEDRSSVRAF
TRBV12-3/TRBV12-4,TRBJ2-5,few,ASSFYGAGETQY
TRBV4-1,TRBJ1-2,NA,ASSQAPGQSNYGYT
TRBV6-2/TRBV6-3,TRBJ2-3,many,ASSRGQTNTDTQY
TRBV4-3,TRBJ1-2,NA,ASSQFGGYGYT
TRBV20-1,TRBJ2-2,NA,SARDPAGTGELF
TRBV7-9,TRBJ2-1,NA,ASSGQGPYNEQF
TRBV12-3/TRBV12-4,TRBJ1-2,many,ASSITRQGGYT
TRBV25-1,TRBJ2-3,few,ASKRGSTDTQY
TRBV27,TRBJ2-5,NA,ASSWKGWETQY
TRBV5-6,TRBJ2-3,NA,ASSFQDLRADTQY
TRBV5-1,TRBJ2-7,few,ASSSGQGAVYEQY
TRBV9,TRBJ1-1,few,ASSRDGEWSEAF
TRBV7-7,TRBJ2-5,few,ASSPRVGSQETQY
TRBV20-1,TRBJ2-1,many,SARGLAEYNEQF
TRBV4-1,TRBJ1-2,NA,ASSQDRTVPYYGYT
TRBV20-1,TRBJ1-2,NA,SASPRRYGYT
TRBV4-2,TRBJ2-1,NA,ASSQDGRGGFFYNEQF
TRBV6-1,TRBJ2-3,NA,ASSAPPEGQTRTDTQY
TRBV28,TRBJ2-7,NA,ASSSYSSERPQKAGGQY
TRBV15,TRBJ2-3,few,ATSRATTGVVIDTQY
TRBV12-3/TRBV12-4,TRBJ1-5,few,ASNKGGQGLYSNQPQH
TRBV7-2,TRBJ1-3,NA,ASSLGAVSGNTIY
TRBV20-1,TRBJ1-5,NA,SADRGDQPQH
TRBV5-1,TRBJ2-5,few,ASRAPGVETQY
TRBV7-2,TRBJ2-1,few,ASSPRGNNEQF
TRBV7-2,TRBJ2-1,few,ASASVGVHNEQF
TRBV5-4,TRBJ2-3,NA,ASSKELQGTDTQY
TRBV4-3,TRBJ2-1,few,ASSQQGVNEQF
TRBV13,TRBJ2-7,once,ASSLSPGTYEQY
TRBV7-6,TRBJ2-7,NA,ASSLVDSYEQY
TRBV7-2,TRBJ2-5,few,ASTFLLAQRETQY
TRBV20-1,TRBJ2-3,many,SARTGGTDTQY
TRBV10-3,TRBJ2-1,NA,AISDQTSGGAFEQF
TRBV7-2,TRBJ2-1,NA,ASSFGDRLYNEQF
TRBV4-1,TRBJ1-1,many,ASSQEGTLGTEAF
TRBV4-3,TRBJ2-3,few,ASSQSPSGGKDTQY
TRBV5-1,TRBJ1-6,NA,ASGHGQGSDSPLH
TRBV12-3/TRBV12-4,TRBJ2-2,many,ASSRDTGELF
TRBV7-2,TRBJ2-5,NA,ASSPPGAVRENQY
TRBV4-3,TRBJ1-2,NA,ASSQALTGDYGYT
TRBV4-1,TRBJ1-1,NA,ASSQVPGGGITEAF
TRBV5-1,TRBJ2-3,few,ASSDGRTDTQY
TRBV19,TRBJ2-3,NA,ASTGRDTDTQY
TRBV12-3/TRBV12-4,TRBJ2-1,many,ASRPRGSSYNEQF